The rows below give T cell receptor beta chains drawn from one sample of a study of cytomegalovirus exposure and HLA in healthy donors. TCRdb's table, derived via immunoSEQ multiplex PCR, lists solely in-frame clones and lacks some. The profile shows 95,000 to 110,000 clones, under 80% of them singletons. Sequencing used PBMCs. These receptors were obtained from a woman in her thirties or forties in good health and CMV-seropositive. Both conserved end residues are part of each CDR3. The D gene is left open where the match is weak. Size is omitted from some rows. Given values are once, few, many or a class for expanded clones.

. | . | TRBJ1-4 | TRBV9 | CASSSQFTTNEKLFF | TGTGCCAGCAGCTCCCAGTTCACAACTAATGAAAAACTGTTTTTT
. | TRBD1 | TRBJ1-2 | TRBV5-4 | CASSYRTGAYYGYTF | TGTGCCAGCAGCTACCGGACAGGGGCGTACTATGGCTACACCTTC
. | TRBD2 | TRBJ2-7 | TRBV27 | CASSLLTSGGYEQYF | TGTGCCAGCAGTTTATTGACTAGCGGGGGCTACGAGCAGTACTTC
once | TRBD1 | TRBJ1-6 | TRBV7-6 | CASSLGGTDNSPLHF | TGTGCCAGCAGCTTAGGAGGGACAGACAATTCACCCCTCCACTTT
. | TRBD1 | TRBJ1-6 | TRBV6-1 | CASLDRGNSPLHF | TGTGCCAGCTTGGACAGGGGTAATTCACCCCTCCACTTT
. | TRBD1 | TRBJ2-1 | TRBV7-2 | CASSQIGGNGYNEQFF | TGTGCCAGCAGCCAAATAGGGGGCAACGGCTACAATGAGCAGTTCTTC
. | . | TRBJ1-2 | TRBV27 | CASRTVRGGYTF | TGTGCCAGCAGGACTGTCCGCGGTGGCTACACCTTC
. | . | TRBJ2-3 | TRBV10-1 | CASSRGNLVGTDTQYF | TGCGCCAGCAGCCGGGGGAACCTAGTAGGCACAGATACGCAGTATTTT
. | TRBD1 | TRBJ1-5 | TRBV6-5 | CASRPNRGSNQPQHF | TGTGCCAGCAGACCAAACAGGGGTTCCAATCAGCCCCAGCATTTT
once | TRBD2 | TRBJ2-7 | TRBV6-5 | CATSLAGVDYEQYF | TGTGCCACCTCCTTAGCGGGGGTGGACTACGAGCAGTACTTC
. | . | TRBJ1-1 | TRBV7-9 | CASSLGQNTEAFF | TGTGCCAGCAGCTTAGGACAGAACACTGAAGCTTTCTTT
. | . | TRBJ2-4 | TRBV5-1 | CASSEVQGRGNIQYF | TGCGCCAGCAGCGAGGTACAGGGCCGAGGGAACATTCAGTACTTC
once | . | TRBJ1-1 | TRBV5-1 | CASSFSEGNTEAFF | TGCGCCAGCAGCTTCTCTGAGGGGAACACTGAAGCTTTCTTT
. | . | TRBJ1-5 | TRBV2 | CASSEDSGAYNQPQHF | TGTGCCAGCAGTGAAGATTCAGGGGCGTATAATCAGCCCCAGCATTTT
. | . | TRBJ1-4 | TRBV7-3 | CASSLTGGPNEKLFF | TGTGCCAGCAGCTTAACGGGGGGTCCTAATGAAAAACTGTTTTTT
. | . | TRBJ1-6 | TRBV19 | CAVRAKGNSPLHF | TGTGCCGTACGGGCCAAGGGGAATTCACCCCTCCACTTT
. | TRBD1 | TRBJ1-1 | TRBV6-1 | CASSEGTGGTEAFF | TGTGCCAGCAGTGAAGGGACAGGGGGCACTGAAGCTTTCTTT
. | . | TRBJ1-2 | TRBV5-6 | CASSYLGGHGYTF | TGTGCCAGCAGCTACCTGGGAGGGCATGGCTACACCTTC
. | . | TRBJ1-6 | TRBV7-2 | CASSYGQPGDSPLHF | TGTGCCAGCAGCTATGGACAGCCAGGGGATTCACCCCTCCACTTT
. | TRBD1 | TRBJ1-4 | TRBV30 | CAWSTPGQGVEKLFF | TGTGCCTGGAGCACGCCGGGACAGGGGGTTGAAAAACTGTTTTTT
few | . | TRBJ1-4 | TRBV2 | CASSPSVGKLFF | TGTGCCAGCAGTCCTAGTGTTGGAAAACTGTTTTTT
. | . | TRBJ2-1 | TRBV2 | CASRVSGSYNEQFF | TGTGCCAGCAGAGTTAGCGGTTCCTACAATGAGCAGTTCTTC
. | . | TRBJ2-5 | TRBV29-1 | CSVEPQGGETQYF | TGCAGCGTTGAACCGCAGGGAGGAGAGACCCAGTACTTC
. | . | TRBJ1-3 | TRBV10-3 | CAGGDSGNTIYF | TGTGCCGGGGGGGACTCTGGAAACACCATATATTTT
once | . | TRBJ1-2 | TRBV5-4 | CASSPGSASGYTF | TGTGCCAGCAGCCCCGGGTCCGCGAGTGGCTACACCTTC
. | . | TRBJ1-5 | TRBV2 | CASSEGTQPNQPQHF | TGTGCCAGCAGTGAGGGGACTCAACCTAATCAGCCCCAGCATTTT
. | TRBD1 | TRBJ2-6 | TRBV18 | CASSLNLQGAQGANVLTF | TGTGCCAGCTCACTCAATCTCCAGGGGGCGCAAGGGGCCAACGTCCTGACTTTC
. | . | TRBJ2-2 | TRBV7-2 | CASSLGRAQNTGELFF | TGTGCCAGCAGCTTAGGCAGGGCCCAAAACACCGGGGAGCTGTTTTTT